The 20 T cell receptor beta chains below all came from one sample that was sequenced in a study of blood T cells in healthy people across ages. A second about 7 to 12 cycle PCR used barcoded and J-beta primers. TCRdb called the 5' RACE reads again in MiXCR, with one record for every CDR3 protein. The table has a few hundred thousand distinct CDR3 sequences, 27% seen once. Sequences were obtained from blood. All receptors come from a woman in her 70s in good health.

J is TRBJ1-1 and V is TRBV7-2; D perhaps matches TRBD1 (6 bases). CDR1 is SGHTA, CDR2 FQGNSA, per germline. This CDR3 is 13 amino acids long. V gave up 4 bases and J gave up 7 bases, with 13 bases separating them. DNA of the CDR3: TGTGCCAGCAGCTGGAGGGGGGTGGGTGAAGCTTTCTTT. Its protein is CASSWRGVGEAFF.

The V and J genes are TRBV7-2 and TRBJ2-3; TRBD2 matches 12 bases. This CDR3 has 17 residues. The germline CDR1 and CDR2 sequences are SGHTA and FQGNSA. V dropped 3 bases and J dropped 6; count of bases not matched to a gene: 10. CDR3 nucleotides: TGTGCCAGCAGCTTCTCCCGGACTAGCGGGGTGGCGGATACGCAGTATTTT. This translates into CASSFSRTSGVADTQYF.

V is TRBV12-3 or TRBV12-4 and J is TRBJ1-4; 9 bases match TRBD1. There are 15 residues in the CDR3. Trimming cost V 5 bases and J 11 bases; bases outside gene matches: 12. The CDR3 protein is CASSVTGGSNGKLFF. The CDR3 DNA reads as TGTGCCAGCAGTGTAACAGGGGGCTCCAATGGGAAACTGTTTTTT.

This chain's CDR3 is CASSLRGLPYEQYF. The CDR3 DNA follows: TGTGCCAGCAGCTTAAGGGGGCTCCCCTACGAGCAGTACTTC. The V call is TRBV7-9, the J call TRBJ2-5, with TRBD1 matching 7 bases. The assigned J gene may be wrong: the sequence end matches TRBJ2-7 better. The CDR3 is made up of 14 amino acids. The V gene's germline CDR1 is SEHNR and CDR2 FQNEAQ (reference sequence).

This clonotype has only a few counts. V gene TRBV7-2 combines with J gene TRBJ2-3; no firm D call. CDR3 length: 17 residues. The V end was cut by 2 bases, the J end by 1 base, with 16 bases between. Germline CDR1 is SGHTA and CDR2 is FQGNSA. CDR3 sequence: CASSLTVERVGTDTQYF. The CDR3 region has the DNA TGTGCCAGCAGCTTAACTGTCGAGCGAGTAGGCACAGATACGCAGTATTTT.

V and J are TRBV4-2 and TRBJ2-5, with TRBD1 matching 8 bases. Germline-derived CDR1 and CDR2 are LGHNA and YNFKEQ. The CDR3 has 17 amino acids. V shed 4 bases, J shed 5 bases, and the junction held 15 bases outside the gene matches. In DNA, the CDR3 is TGTGCCAGCAGCCGAGATCACGGCCAGGGGGCTGAGGAGACCCAGTACTTC. Its translation is CASSRDHGQGAEETQYF.

Only a few counts were recorded for this clonotype. The V call is TRBV24-1, the J call TRBJ2-5; 7 nucleotides align to TRBD1. The germline gives CDR1 KGHDR, CDR2 SFDVKD. This CDR3 comprises 15 residues. Trimming at V came to 2 bases and at J to 0 bases, leaving 2 bases not matched to a gene. The CDR3 nucleotides are TGTGCCACCAGTGATTCGGGACAGAACCAAGAGACCCAGTACTTC. Translating it yields CATSDSGQNQETQYF.

There are a few counts of this clonotype. The chain recombines TRBV12-5 with TRBJ1-5; D not resolved. The CDR3 runs 14 residues. The V gene's germline CDR1 is LGHNT and CDR2 FRNRAP. V was cut by 6 bases and J by 5 bases, with 14 bases left in between. CDR3 nucleotide sequence: TGTGCTAGTGGGCCGGACGGGGTTTATCAGCCCCAGCATTTT. This gives the protein CASGPDGVYQPQHF.

The chain has TRBV6-5 and TRBJ2-5; the match to TRBD1 covers 7 bases. Germline CDR1 MNHEY, CDR2 SVGAGI. This CDR3 is 16 amino acids long. Trimming at V came to 0 bases and at J to 1 base, leaving 5 bases not matched to a gene. CDR3 sequence (DNA): TGTGCCAGCAGTTACTCGAATAACAGGGGCCAAGAGACCCAGTACTTC. Its protein is CASSYSNNRGQETQYF.

This clonotype was picked up a small number of times. J is TRBJ2-1 and V is TRBV25-1, with a weak D call TRBD1 (7 bases). The J call may be wrong; the DNA end is better matched by TRBJ2-7. This CDR3 has 13 residues. Germline V gene sequence: CDR1 MGHDK, CDR2 SYGVNS. CDR3 DNA: TGTGCCAGCACCAGGGGGGCGTCCTACGAGCAGTACTTC. It translates to CASTRGASYEQYF.

This clonotype has just a few counts. The chain carries TRBV7-9 and TRBJ2-5, with 10 bases matching TRBD1. The J segment lost 4 bases and the V segment lost 5 bases, leaving 7 bases of the junction unmatched. Germline V gene data show CDR1 as SEHNR and CDR2 as FQNEAQ (reference sequence). The CDR3 loop spans 15 amino acids. The CDR3 coding sequence is TGTGCCAGCAGCCAAACTGGGACAGGGGTAGAGACCCAGTACTTC. It is translated as CASSQTGTGVETQYF.

The sample holds a few counts of this clonotype. The rearrangement joins TRBV7-2 to TRBJ2-2; D is unresolved. The CDR3 contains 16 residues. Trimming pared 2 bases from V and 5 bases from J, leaving 15 bases between. Germline V CDR1 and CDR2: SGHTA, FQGNSA. CDR3 protein: CASSLNSGIATGELFF. DNA for the CDR3: TGTGCCAGCAGCTTAAATTCCGGCATTGCAACCGGGGAGCTGTTTTTT.

The V call is TRBV5-1, the J call TRBJ2-5, with 9 nucleotides matching TRBD1. From germline, CDR1 is SGHRS and CDR2 YFSETQ. V trimming: 6 bases; J trimming: 4 bases; junction bases outside the gene matches: 10. The CDR3 has 15 residues. CDR3 region: CASIDIQGAGETQYF. The DNA for the CDR3 is TGCGCCAGCATCGACATACAGGGGGCTGGAGAGACCCAGTACTTC.

This chain joins TRBV3-1 and TRBJ1-2; D perhaps matches TRBD1 (6 bases). Germline CDR1 reads LGHDT; CDR2 reads YNNKEL (reference sequence). This CDR3 contains 15 residues. V lost 0 bases to trimming and J lost 4 bases, with 12 bases between them. This CDR3 reads CASSQEAGEAYGYTF. CDR3 DNA: TGTGCCAGCAGCCAAGAAGCAGGGGAGGCCTATGGCTACACCTTC.

The chain has TRBV12-3 or TRBV12-4 and TRBJ1-2; D may be TRBD1 (5 bases). This CDR3 contains 12 residues. Trimming stripped 8 bases from V and 8 bases from J, with 15 bases between. The CDR3 coding sequence is TGTGCCAGCCATCCGGACACCCGGGGCTACACCTTC. Translation: CASHPDTRGYTF.

This chain uses TRBV2 with TRBJ1-2; D uncertain. Trimming removed 2 bases from V and 7 bases from J, with 11 bases in between. Germline CDR1 SNHLY, CDR2 FYNNEI. The CDR3 is made up of 13 amino acids. CDR3 sequence reads: CASSELPGGGYTF. The CDR3 bases are TGTGCCAGCAGTGAACTTCCAGGTGGTGGCTACACCTTC.

The genes are TRBV5-1 and TRBJ1-1, with a tentative D call TRBD1 (6 bases). CDR3 size: 15 residues. Germline V gives CDR1 SGHRS, CDR2 YFSETQ. V was shortened by 4 bases and J by 5 bases, with 18 bases between the two germline ends. CDR3 amino acids: CASSGNPGVGTEAFF. Here the CDR3 DNA reads TGCGCCAGCAGCGGTAATCCAGGGGTAGGAACTGAAGCTTTCTTT.

This clonotype was found a few times. The chain couples TRBV11-3 to TRBJ2-7, with a possible D match to TRBD2 (7 bases). Trimming took 5 bases from V and 6 from J, leaving 20 bases between them. This CDR3 contains 15 residues. Germline V CDR1 and CDR2: SGHNT, YENEEA. This chain's CDR3 is CASSEGGANICEQYF. The CDR3 nucleotides are TGTGCCAGCAGCGAGGGGGGGGCGAATATCTGCGAGCAGTACTTC.

The CDR3 loop reads CASSSEGGGETQYF. CDR3 nucleotides: TGTGCCAGCAGCTCCGAGGGGGGTGGAGAGACCCAGTACTTC. This rearrangement joins TRBV7-9 to TRBJ2-5; the D gene could be TRBD1 or TRBD2 (6 bases each). The V end lost 4 bases, the J end lost 4 bases, and 13 bases lay between the germline ends. The CDR3 runs to 14 residues. Germline V lookup: CDR1 SEHNR, CDR2 FQNEAQ (reference sequence).

The rearrangement joins TRBV6-5 to TRBJ1-6; 7 bases map to TRBD1. Germline V gene sequence: CDR1 MNHEY, CDR2 SVGAGI. The V and J ends lost 0 bases and 6 bases, in that order; junction bases with no gene match: 8. The CDR3 covers 17 residues. CDR3 nucleotide sequence: TGTGCCAGCAGTTACTCGGGGTTGGCAGGGGGTAATTCACCCCTCCACTTT. Protein: CASSYSGLAGGNSPLHF.